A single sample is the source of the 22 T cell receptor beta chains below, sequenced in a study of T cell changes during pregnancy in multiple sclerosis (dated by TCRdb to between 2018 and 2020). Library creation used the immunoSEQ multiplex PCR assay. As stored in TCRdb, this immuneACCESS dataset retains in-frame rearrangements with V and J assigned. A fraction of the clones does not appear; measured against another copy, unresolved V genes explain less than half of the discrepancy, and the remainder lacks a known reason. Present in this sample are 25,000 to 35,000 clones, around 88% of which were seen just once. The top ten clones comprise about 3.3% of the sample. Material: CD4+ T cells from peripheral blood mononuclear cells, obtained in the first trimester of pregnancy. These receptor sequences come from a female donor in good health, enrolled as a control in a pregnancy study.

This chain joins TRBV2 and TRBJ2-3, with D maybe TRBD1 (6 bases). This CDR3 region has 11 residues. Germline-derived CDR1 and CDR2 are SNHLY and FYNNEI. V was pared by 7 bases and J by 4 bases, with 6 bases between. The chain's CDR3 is CASKGADTQYF. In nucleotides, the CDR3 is TGTGCCAGCAAGGGGGCAGATACGCAGTATTTT.

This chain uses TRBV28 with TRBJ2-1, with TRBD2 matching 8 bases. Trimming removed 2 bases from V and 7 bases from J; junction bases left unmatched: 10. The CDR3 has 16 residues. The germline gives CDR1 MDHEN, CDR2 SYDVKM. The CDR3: CASSLSGSHRVNEQFF. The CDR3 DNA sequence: TGTGCCAGCAGTTTAAGCGGGAGCCACCGGGTGAATGAGCAGTTCTTC.

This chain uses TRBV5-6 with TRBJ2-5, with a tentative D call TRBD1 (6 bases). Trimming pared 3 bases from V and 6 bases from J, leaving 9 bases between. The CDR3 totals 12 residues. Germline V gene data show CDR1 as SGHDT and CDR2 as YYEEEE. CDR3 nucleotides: TGTGCCAGCAGCTACGGACAGAAGACCCAGTACTTC. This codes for CASSYGQKTQYF.

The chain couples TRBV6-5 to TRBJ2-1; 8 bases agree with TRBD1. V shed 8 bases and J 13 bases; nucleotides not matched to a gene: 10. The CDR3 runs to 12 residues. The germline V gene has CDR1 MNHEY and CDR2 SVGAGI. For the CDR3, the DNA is TGTGCCAGCGGATCAGGGGGCCCCCCTCAGTTCTTC. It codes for CASGSGGPPQFF.

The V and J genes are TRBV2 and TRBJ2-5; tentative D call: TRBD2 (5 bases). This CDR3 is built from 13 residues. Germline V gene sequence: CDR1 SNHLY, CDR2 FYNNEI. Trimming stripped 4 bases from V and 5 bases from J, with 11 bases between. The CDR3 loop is CASSVIAPETQYF. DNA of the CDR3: TGTGCCAGCAGTGTGATAGCGCCCGAGACCCAGTACTTC.

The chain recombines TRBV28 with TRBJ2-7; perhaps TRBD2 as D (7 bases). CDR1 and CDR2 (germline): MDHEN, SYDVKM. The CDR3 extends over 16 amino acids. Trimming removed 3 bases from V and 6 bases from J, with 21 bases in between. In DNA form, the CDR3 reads TGTGCCAGCAGTTTGAGTTCGGCGGCAGGGGAGGGCGAGCAGTACTTC. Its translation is CASSLSSAAGEGEQYF.

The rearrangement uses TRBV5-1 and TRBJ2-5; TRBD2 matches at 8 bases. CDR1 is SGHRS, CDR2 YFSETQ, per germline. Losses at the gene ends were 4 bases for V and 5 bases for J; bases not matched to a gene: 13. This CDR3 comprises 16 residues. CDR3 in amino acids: CASSLGGGLARETQYF. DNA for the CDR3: TGCGCCAGCAGCCTGGGGGGTGGACTAGCCAGGGAGACCCAGTACTTC.

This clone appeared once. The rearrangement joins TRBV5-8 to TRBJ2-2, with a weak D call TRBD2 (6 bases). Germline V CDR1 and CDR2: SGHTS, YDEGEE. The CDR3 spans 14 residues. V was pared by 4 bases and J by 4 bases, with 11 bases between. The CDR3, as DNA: TGTGCCAGCAGCCCGGGACTTAGCACCGGGGAGCTGTTTTTT. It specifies CASSPGLSTGELFF.

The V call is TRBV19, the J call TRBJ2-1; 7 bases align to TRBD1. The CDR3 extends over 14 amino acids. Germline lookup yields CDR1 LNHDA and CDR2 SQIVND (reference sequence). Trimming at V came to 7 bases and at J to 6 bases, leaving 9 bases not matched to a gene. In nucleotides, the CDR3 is TGTGCCAGTAATCGACAGGGACCTTCCAATGAGCAGTTCTTC. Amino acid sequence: CASNRQGPSNEQFF.

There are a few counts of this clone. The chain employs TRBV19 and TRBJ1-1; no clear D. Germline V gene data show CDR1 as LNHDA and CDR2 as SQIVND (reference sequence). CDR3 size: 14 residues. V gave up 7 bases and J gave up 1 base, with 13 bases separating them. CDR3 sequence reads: CASIPKGANTEAFF. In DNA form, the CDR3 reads TGTGCCAGTATCCCGAAGGGAGCGAACACTGAAGCTTTCTTT.

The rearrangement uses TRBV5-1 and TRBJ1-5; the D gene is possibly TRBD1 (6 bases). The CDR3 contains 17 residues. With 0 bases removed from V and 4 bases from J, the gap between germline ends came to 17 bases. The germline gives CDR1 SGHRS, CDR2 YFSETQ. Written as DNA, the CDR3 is TGCGCCAGCAGCTTGGGATATACGGACAGTGGAAATCAGCCCCAGCATTTT. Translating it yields CASSLGYTDSGNQPQHF.

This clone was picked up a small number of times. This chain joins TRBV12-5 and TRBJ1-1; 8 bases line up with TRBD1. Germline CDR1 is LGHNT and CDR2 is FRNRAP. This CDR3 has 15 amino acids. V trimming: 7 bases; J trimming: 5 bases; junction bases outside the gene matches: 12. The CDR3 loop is CASAQNTGGNTEAFF. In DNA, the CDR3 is TGTGCTAGTGCCCAGAACACAGGGGGAAATACTGAAGCTTTCTTT. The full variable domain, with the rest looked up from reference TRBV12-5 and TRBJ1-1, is DARVTQTPRHKVTEMGQEVTMRCQPILGHNTVFWYRQTMMQGLELLAYFRNRAPLDDSGMPKDRFSAEMPDATLATLKIQPSEPRDSAVYFCASAQNTGGNTEAFFGQGTRLTVV.

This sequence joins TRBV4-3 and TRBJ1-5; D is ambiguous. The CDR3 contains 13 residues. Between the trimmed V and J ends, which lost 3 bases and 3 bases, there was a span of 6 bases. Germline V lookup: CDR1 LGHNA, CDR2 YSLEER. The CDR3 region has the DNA TGCGCCAGCAGCCAGGAGACCAATCAGCCCCAGCATTTT. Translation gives CASSQETNQPQHF.

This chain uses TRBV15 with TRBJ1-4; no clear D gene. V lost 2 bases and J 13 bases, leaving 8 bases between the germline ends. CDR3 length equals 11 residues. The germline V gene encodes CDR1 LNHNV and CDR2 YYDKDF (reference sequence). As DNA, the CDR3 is TGTGCCACCAGCAGACGTGAGGGACTGTTTTTT. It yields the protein CATSRREGLFF.

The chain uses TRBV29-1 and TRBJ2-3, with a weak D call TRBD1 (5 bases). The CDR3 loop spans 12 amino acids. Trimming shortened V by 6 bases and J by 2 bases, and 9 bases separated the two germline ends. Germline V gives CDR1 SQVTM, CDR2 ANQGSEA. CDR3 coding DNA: TGCAGCGTCGTGACAGCCACAGATACGCAGTATTTT. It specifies CSVVTATDTQYF.

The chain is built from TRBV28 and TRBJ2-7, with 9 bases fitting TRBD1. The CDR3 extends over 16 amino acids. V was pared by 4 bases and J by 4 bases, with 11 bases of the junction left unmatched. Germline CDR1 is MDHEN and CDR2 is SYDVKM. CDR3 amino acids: CASSYAPGQGAYEQYF. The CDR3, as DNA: TGTGCCAGCAGTTATGCGCCGGGACAGGGAGCTTACGAGCAGTACTTC.

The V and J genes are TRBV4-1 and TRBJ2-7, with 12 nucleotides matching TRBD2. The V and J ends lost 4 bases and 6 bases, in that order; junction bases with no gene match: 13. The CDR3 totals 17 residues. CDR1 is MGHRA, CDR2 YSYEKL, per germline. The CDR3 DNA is TGCGCCAGCAGCCGACCCCCCCTAGCGGGGGGGAAGAGCGAGCAGTACTTC. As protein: CASSRPPLAGGKSEQYF.

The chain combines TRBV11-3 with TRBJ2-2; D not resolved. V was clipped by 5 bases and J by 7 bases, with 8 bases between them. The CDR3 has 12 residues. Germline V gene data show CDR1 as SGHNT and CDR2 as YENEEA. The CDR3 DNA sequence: TGTGCCAGCAGCCCAGACATCGGGGAGCTGTTTTTT. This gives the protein CASSPDIGELFF.

DNA for the CDR3: TGTGCCTGGAGTGTAAACAGGGGCTATGGCTACACCTTC. As protein: CAWSVNRGYGYTF. V and J are TRBV30 and TRBJ1-2, with 7 bases fitting TRBD1. The CDR3 length is 13 residues. Germline values: CDR1 GTSNPN, CDR2 SVGIG (reference sequence). V dropped 0 bases and J dropped 4; count of bases not matched to a gene: 2.

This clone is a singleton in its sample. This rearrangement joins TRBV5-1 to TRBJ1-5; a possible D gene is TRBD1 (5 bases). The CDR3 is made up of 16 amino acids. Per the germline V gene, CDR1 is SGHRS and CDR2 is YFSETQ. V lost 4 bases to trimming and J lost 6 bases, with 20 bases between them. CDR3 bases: TGCGCCAGCAGCCCGGAAGGGCTTAGGGGAAGTCAGCCCCAGCATTTT. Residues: CASSPEGLRGSQPQHF.

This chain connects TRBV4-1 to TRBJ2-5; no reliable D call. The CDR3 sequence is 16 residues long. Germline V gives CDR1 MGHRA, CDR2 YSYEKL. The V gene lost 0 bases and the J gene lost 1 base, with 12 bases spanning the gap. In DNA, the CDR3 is TGCGCCAGCAGCCAAGAGTTGGGCCGGCCCCAAGAGACCCAGTACTTC. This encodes CASSQELGRPQETQYF.

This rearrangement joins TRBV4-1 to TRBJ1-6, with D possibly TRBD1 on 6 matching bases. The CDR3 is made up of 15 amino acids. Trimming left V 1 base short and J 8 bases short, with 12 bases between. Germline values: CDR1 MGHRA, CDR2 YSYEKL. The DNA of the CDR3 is TGCGCCAGCAGCCAAGTAGAGGACAGCGATTCACCCCTCCACTTT. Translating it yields CASSQVEDSDSPLHF.